This T cell receptor (beta chain) was sequenced during a study of early T cells in non-severe SARS-CoV-2 infection. This clonotype showed up many times. TCRdb independently ran MiXCR on the 5' RACE reads; one entry per CDR3 protein. The profile shows roughly 51,000 distinct CDR3 sequences, 7% to 9% of them singletons. CDR3 size: 15 residues. V was cut by 6 bases and J by 7 bases, with 16 bases left in between. The germline gives CDR1 MDHEN, CDR2 SYDVKM. Sequenced: whole blood. The TCR was taken from an adult who was a healthcare worker with PCR-confirmed SARS-CoV-2 infection or an uninfected control (not recorded which). The genes are TRBV28 and TRBJ1-6; no reliable D call. CDR3 in DNA: TGTGCCAGCAGCAAGTTCCGGGTCCTCAATTCACCCCTCCACTTT. Amino acids: CASSKFRVLNSPLHF.